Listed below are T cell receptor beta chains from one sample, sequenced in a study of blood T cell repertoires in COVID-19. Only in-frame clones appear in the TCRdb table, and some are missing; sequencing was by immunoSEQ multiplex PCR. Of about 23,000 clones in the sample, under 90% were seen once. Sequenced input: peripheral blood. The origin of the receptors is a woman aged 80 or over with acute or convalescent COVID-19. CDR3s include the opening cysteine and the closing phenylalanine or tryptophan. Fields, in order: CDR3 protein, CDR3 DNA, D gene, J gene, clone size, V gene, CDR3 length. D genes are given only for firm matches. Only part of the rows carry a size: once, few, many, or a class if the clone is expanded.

CDR3aa: CASTMDITPNQPQHF
CDR3nt: TGTGCCAGTACTATGGACATAACCCCCAATCAGCCCCAGCATTTT
d_gene: .
j_gene: TRBJ1-5
abundance: .
v_gene: TRBV19
len: 15

CDR3aa: CASSYSTGTEAFF
CDR3nt: TGTGCCAGCAGTTACTCGACGGGGACTGAAGCTTTCTTT
d_gene: .
j_gene: TRBJ1-1
abundance: .
v_gene: TRBV6-2/TRBV6-3
len: 13

CDR3aa: CAISGTSGGPSTDTQYF
CDR3nt: TGTGCCATCAGCGGGACTAGCGGGGGCCCTAGCACAGATACGCAGTATTTT
d_gene: TRBD2
j_gene: TRBJ2-3
abundance: .
v_gene: TRBV10-3
len: 17

CDR3aa: CASSLSVRWDRVNNEQFF
CDR3nt: TGTGCCAGCAGCTTAAGTGTCCGTTGGGACAGGGTGAACAATGAGCAGTTCTTC
d_gene: TRBD1
j_gene: TRBJ2-1
abundance: .
v_gene: TRBV7-9
len: 18

CDR3aa: CASRSGGADNEQFF
CDR3nt: TGTGCCAGTAGAAGCGGGGGGGCCGACAATGAGCAGTTCTTC
d_gene: TRBD2
j_gene: TRBJ2-1
abundance: .
v_gene: TRBV19
len: 14

CDR3aa: CAISPGTGNEKLFF
CDR3nt: TGTGCCATCAGCCCCGGGACAGGGAATGAAAAACTGTTTTTT
d_gene: TRBD1
j_gene: TRBJ1-4
abundance: .
v_gene: TRBV10-3
len: 14

CDR3aa: CASSQRLGQGSNQPQHF
CDR3nt: TGCGCCAGCAGCCAAAGGTTGGGCCAGGGAAGCAATCAGCCCCAGCATTTT
d_gene: .
j_gene: TRBJ1-5
abundance: .
v_gene: TRBV5-1
len: 17

CDR3aa: CASSPAPGQLFSYNEQFF
CDR3nt: TGTGCCAGCAGCCCGGCTCCGGGACAGCTGTTCTCCTACAATGAGCAGTTCTTC
d_gene: TRBD1
j_gene: TRBJ2-1
abundance: .
v_gene: TRBV6-2/TRBV6-3
len: 18

CDR3aa: CASSRTAPGTGELFF
CDR3nt: TGTGCCAGCAGTCGGACAGCACCGGGCACCGGGGAGCTGTTTTTT
d_gene: .
j_gene: TRBJ2-2
abundance: .
v_gene: TRBV2
len: 15

CDR3aa: CASSHLPRGGTDTQYF
CDR3nt: TGCGCCAGCAGCCATCTCCCTCGGGGAGGCACAGATACGCAGTATTTT
d_gene: .
j_gene: TRBJ2-3
abundance: .
v_gene: TRBV4-3
len: 16

CDR3aa: CASRPQGAGSSYEQYF
CDR3nt: TGTGCCAGTCGTCCACAGGGGGCAGGGTCAAGTTACGAGCAGTACTTC
d_gene: TRBD1
j_gene: TRBJ2-7
abundance: .
v_gene: TRBV19
len: 16

CDR3aa: CASSFRVSTNEKLFF
CDR3nt: TGTGCCAGCAGCTTCAGGGTTTCAACTAATGAAAAACTGTTTTTT
d_gene: .
j_gene: TRBJ1-4
abundance: .
v_gene: TRBV5-6
len: 15

CDR3aa: CASSAPGLANIQYF
CDR3nt: TGTGCCAGCAGCGCGCCGGGACTAGCAAACATTCAGTACTTC
d_gene: TRBD2
j_gene: TRBJ2-4
abundance: .
v_gene: TRBV9
len: 14

CDR3aa: CASSLSWATEAFF
CDR3nt: TGTGCCAGCAGCTTGAGCTGGGCCACTGAAGCTTTCTTT
d_gene: .
j_gene: TRBJ1-1
abundance: .
v_gene: TRBV5-6
len: 13

CDR3aa: CASSLARGINEQFF
CDR3nt: TGTGCCAGCAGTCTCGCCAGAGGGATCAATGAGCAGTTCTTC
d_gene: .
j_gene: TRBJ2-1
abundance: .
v_gene: TRBV21-1
len: 14

CDR3aa: CASSPTSGRGGNEQFF
CDR3nt: TGTGCCAGCAGCCCGACTAGCGGGAGAGGGGGTAATGAGCAGTTCTTC
d_gene: TRBD2
j_gene: TRBJ2-1
abundance: .
v_gene: TRBV7-2
len: 16

CDR3aa: CASPGTGFVHTQYF
CDR3nt: TGTGCCAGCCCTGGGACAGGGTTTGTGCATACGCAGTATTTT
d_gene: TRBD1
j_gene: TRBJ2-3
abundance: .
v_gene: TRBV6-5
len: 14

CDR3aa: CAWTTPDRGGEKLFF
CDR3nt: TGTGCCTGGACTACGCCCGACAGGGGTGGGGAAAAACTGTTTTTT
d_gene: TRBD1
j_gene: TRBJ1-4
abundance: .
v_gene: TRBV30
len: 15

CDR3aa: CASSLGLPKGYTF
CDR3nt: TGTGCCAGCAGCTTAGGACTTCCCAAGGGCTACACCTTC
d_gene: .
j_gene: TRBJ1-2
abundance: .
v_gene: TRBV7-9
len: 13

CDR3aa: CASIQGAGNQPQHF
CDR3nt: TGTGCCAGCATCCAGGGTGCTGGCAATCAGCCCCAGCATTTT
d_gene: .
j_gene: TRBJ1-5
abundance: .
v_gene: TRBV6-6
len: 14

CDR3aa: CASSVDFGTEAFF
CDR3nt: TGTGCCAGCAGTGTTGACTTTGGCACTGAAGCTTTCTTT
d_gene: .
j_gene: TRBJ1-1
abundance: .
v_gene: TRBV2
len: 13

CDR3aa: CASSYAGSYGYTF
CDR3nt: TGTGCCAGCAGTTACGCGGGGAGCTATGGCTACACCTTC
d_gene: .
j_gene: TRBJ1-2
abundance: few
v_gene: TRBV6-5
len: 13

CDR3aa: CASSPERSQPQHF
CDR3nt: TGTGCCAGCAGTCCCGAGAGGAGTCAGCCCCAGCATTTT
d_gene: .
j_gene: TRBJ1-5
abundance: once
v_gene: TRBV11-2
len: 13

CDR3aa: CASLGILAAGELFF
CDR3nt: TGTGCCTCCCTCGGGATTCTAGCTGCCGGGGAGCTGTTTTTT
d_gene: .
j_gene: TRBJ2-2
abundance: .
v_gene: TRBV6-5
len: 14

CDR3aa: CASRHPGQFISGANVLTF
CDR3nt: TGTGCCAGCAGGCACCCGGGACAGTTTATCTCTGGGGCCAACGTCCTGACTTTC
d_gene: TRBD1
j_gene: TRBJ2-6
abundance: .
v_gene: TRBV7-9
len: 18